This T cell receptor (beta chain) was sequenced for a study of T-cell memory formation after mild COVID-19. With 3 bases removed from V and 6 bases from J, the gap between germline ends came to 12 bases. The CDR3 is made up of 13 amino acids. Germline V gene sequence: CDR1 SGHTA, CDR2 FQGNSA. TCRdb used MiXCR to reprocess the 5' RACE reads, holding one entry per CDR3 protein. The table includes 200,000 to 300,000 distinct CDR3 sequences, less than 20% detected once. This TCR derives from an adult woman who had mild COVID-19 (a few samples of this study predate the infection). Cell type and time point are not known. J is TRBJ2-7 and V is TRBV7-2; maybe TRBD1 (5 bases). The sample taken for sequencing was PBMCs or a T cell subset sorted from them (not recorded which). This chain's CDR3 is CASSLGPRFEQYF. DNA of the CDR3: TGTGCCAGCAGCTTGGGGCCCCGCTTCGAGCAGTACTTC.